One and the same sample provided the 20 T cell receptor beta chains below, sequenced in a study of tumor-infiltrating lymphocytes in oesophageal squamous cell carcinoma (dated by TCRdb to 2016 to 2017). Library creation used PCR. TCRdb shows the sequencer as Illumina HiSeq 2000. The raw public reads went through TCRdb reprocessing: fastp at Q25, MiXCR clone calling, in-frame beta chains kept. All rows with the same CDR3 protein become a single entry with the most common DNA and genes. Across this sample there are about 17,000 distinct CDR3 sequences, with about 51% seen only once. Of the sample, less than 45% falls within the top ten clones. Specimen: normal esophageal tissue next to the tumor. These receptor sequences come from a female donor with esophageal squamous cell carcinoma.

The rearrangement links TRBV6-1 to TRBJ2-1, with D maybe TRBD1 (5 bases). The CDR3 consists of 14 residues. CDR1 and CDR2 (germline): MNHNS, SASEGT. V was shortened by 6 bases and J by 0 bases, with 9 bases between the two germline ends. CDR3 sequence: CASSLDSSYNEQFF. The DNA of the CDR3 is TGTGCCAGCAGCCTCGACAGCTCCTACAATGAGCAGTTCTTC.

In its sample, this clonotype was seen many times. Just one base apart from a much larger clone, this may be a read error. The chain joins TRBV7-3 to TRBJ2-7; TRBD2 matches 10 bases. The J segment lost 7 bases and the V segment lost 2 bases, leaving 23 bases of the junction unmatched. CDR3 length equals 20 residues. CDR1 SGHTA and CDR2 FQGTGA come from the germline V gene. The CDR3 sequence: CASSLRDRGRTSGKYNEQYF. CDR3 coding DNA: TGTGCCAGCAGCTTACGAGACAGGGGAAGAACTAGCGGGAAGTACAATGAGCAGTACTTC.

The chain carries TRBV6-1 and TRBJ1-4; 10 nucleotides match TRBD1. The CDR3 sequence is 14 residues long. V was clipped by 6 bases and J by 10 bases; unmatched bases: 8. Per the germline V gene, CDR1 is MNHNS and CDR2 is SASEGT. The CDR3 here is CASSSGTGVGKLFF. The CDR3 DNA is TGTGCCAGCAGCTCCGGGACAGGGGTTGGAAAACTGTTTTTT.

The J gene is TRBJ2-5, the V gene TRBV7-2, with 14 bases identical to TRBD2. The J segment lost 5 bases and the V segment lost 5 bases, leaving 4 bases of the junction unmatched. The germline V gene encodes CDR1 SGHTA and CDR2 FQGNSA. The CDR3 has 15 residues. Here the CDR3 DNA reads TGTGCCAGCAGCCCGACTAGCGGGAGGGCGGAGACCCAGTACTTC. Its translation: CASSPTSGRAETQYF.

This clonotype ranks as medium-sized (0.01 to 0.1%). CDR3 sequence: CASRPRTSGRGNEQFF. As DNA, the CDR3 is TGTGCCAGCAGACCACGGACTAGCGGGAGAGGAAATGAGCAGTTCTTC. This chain uses TRBV6-1 with TRBJ2-1; 13 nucleotides agree with TRBD2. CDR1 and CDR2 from the germline V gene are MNHNS and SASEGT. The trim removed 6 bases at V and 7 bases at J, leaving 9 bases unmatched. There are 16 residues in the CDR3.

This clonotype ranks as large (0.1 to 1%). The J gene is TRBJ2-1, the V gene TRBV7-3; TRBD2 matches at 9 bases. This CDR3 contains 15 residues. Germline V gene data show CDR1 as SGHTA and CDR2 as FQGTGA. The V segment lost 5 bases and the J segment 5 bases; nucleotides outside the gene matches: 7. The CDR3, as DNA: TGTGCCAGCAGCCTGAGAGGCGGGAGGGACAATGAGCAGTTCTTC. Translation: CASSLRGGRDNEQFF.

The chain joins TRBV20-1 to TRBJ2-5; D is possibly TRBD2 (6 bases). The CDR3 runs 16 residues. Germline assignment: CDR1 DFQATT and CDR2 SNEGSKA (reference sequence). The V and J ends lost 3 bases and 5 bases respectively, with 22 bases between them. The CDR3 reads CSASGAGGSFSETQYF. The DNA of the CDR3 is TGCAGTGCTAGTGGTGCCGGGGGATCGTTCTCCGAGACCCAGTACTTC.

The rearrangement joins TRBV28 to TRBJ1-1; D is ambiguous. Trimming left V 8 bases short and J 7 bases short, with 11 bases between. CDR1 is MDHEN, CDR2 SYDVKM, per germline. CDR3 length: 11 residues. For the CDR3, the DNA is TGTGCCAGCCGTTCCCTCTTTGAAGCTTTCTTT. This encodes CASRSLFEAFF.

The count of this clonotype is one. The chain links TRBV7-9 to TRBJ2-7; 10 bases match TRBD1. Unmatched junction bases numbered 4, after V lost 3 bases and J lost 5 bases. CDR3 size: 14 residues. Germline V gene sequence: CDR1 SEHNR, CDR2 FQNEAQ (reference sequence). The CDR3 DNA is TGTGCCAGCAGCTTCATGGGACAGGGGAACGAGCAGTACTTC. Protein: CASSFMGQGNEQYF.

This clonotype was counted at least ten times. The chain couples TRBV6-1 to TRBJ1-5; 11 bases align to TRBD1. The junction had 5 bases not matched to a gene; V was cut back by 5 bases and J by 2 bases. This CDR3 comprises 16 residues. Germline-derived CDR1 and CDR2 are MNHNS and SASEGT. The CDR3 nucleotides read TGTGCCAGCAGTTACGGACAGGGGGCCGGCAATCAGCCCCAGCATTTT. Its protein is CASSYGQGAGNQPQHF.

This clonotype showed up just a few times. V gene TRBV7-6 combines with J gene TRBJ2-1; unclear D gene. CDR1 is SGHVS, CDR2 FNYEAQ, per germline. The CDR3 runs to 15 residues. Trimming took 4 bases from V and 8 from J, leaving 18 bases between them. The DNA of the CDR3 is TGTGCCAGCAGCTCGGGCAGGCTGGATGGGGATGAGCAGTTCTTC. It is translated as CASSSGRLDGDEQFF.

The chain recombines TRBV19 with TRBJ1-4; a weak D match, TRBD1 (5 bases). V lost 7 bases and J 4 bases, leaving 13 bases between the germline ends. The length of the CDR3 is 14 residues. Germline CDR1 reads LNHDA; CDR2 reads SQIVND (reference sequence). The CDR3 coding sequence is TGTGCCAGTACCGAGGGGTCGGGTAATGAAAAACTGTTTTTT. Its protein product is CASTEGSGNEKLFF. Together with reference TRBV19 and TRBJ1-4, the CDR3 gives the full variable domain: DGGITQSPKYLFRKEGQNVTLSCEQNLNHDAMYWYRQDPGQGLRLIYYSQIVNDFQKGDIAEGYSVSREKKESFPLTVTSAQKNPTAFYLCASTEGSGNEKLFFGSGTQLSVL.

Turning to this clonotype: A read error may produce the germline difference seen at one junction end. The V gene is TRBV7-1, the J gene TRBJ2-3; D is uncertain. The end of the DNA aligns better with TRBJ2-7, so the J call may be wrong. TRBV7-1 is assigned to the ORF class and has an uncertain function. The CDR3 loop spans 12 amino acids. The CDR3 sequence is CASSPANYEQYF. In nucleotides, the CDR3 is TGTGCCAGCAGCCCAGCCAACTACGAGCAGTACTTC.

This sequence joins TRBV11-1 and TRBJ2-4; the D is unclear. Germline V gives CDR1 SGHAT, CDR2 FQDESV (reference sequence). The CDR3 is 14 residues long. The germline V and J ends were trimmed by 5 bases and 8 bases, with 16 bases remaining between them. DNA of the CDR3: TGTGCCAGCAGCCGCCCTTCCAGTTATCACATTCAGTACTTC. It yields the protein CASSRPSSYHIQYF.

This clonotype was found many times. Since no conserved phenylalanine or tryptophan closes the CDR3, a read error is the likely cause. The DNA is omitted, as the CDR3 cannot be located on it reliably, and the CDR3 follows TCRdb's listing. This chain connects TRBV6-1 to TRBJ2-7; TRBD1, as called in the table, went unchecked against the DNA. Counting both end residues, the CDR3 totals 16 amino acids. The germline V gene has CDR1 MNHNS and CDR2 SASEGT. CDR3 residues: CASGPLGANYGYTFGS.

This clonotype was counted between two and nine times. In DNA, the CDR3 is TGTGCCAGCTCACCATCGGGGGGGCCGGGTAAGACTGAAGCTTTCTTT. Protein: CASSPSGGPGKTEAFF. The chain is built from TRBV18 and TRBJ1-1; possibly TRBD1 for D (6 bases). V was clipped by 2 bases and J by 5 bases, with 18 bases between them. The CDR3 is 16 amino acids. Germline V gene sequence: CDR1 KGHSH, CDR2 LQKENI.

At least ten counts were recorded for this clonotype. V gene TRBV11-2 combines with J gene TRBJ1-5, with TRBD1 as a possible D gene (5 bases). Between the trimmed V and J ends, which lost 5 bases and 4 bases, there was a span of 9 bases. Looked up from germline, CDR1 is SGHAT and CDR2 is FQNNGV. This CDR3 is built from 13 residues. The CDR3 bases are TGTGCCAGCAGCAACAACAGGAATCAGCCCCAGCATTTT. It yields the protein CASSNNRNQPQHF. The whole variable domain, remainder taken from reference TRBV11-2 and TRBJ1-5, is EAGVAQSPRYKIIEKRQSVAFWCNPISGHATLYWYQQILGQGPKLLIQFQNNGVVDDSQLPKDRFSAERLKGVDSTLKIQPAKLEDSAVYLCASSNNRNQPQHFGDGTRLSIL.

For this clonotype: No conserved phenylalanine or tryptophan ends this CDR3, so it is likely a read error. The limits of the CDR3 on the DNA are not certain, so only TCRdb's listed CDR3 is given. This CDR3 is CASSIGLHNNEQFFGA. The genes are TRBV7-2 and TRBJ2-5; the table's D call, TRBD2, has no DNA check behind it. The CDR3 numbers 16 amino acids, ends counted. Germline CDR1 is SGHTA and CDR2 is FQGNSA.

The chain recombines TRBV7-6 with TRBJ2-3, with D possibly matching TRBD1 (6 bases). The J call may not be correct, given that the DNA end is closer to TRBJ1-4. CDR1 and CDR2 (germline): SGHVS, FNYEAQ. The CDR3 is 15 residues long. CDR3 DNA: TGTGCCAGCAGCTTAGGTGGGGGGCGAGGTGAAAAACTGTTTTTT. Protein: CASSLGGGRGEKLFF.

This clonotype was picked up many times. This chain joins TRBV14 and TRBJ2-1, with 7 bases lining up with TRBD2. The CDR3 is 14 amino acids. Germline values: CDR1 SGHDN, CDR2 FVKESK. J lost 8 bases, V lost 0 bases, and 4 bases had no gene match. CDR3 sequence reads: CASSQEYGGYEQFF. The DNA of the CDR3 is TGTGCCAGCAGCCAAGAATACGGGGGGTATGAGCAGTTCTTC.